Each of the 20 T cell receptor beta chains below was sequenced from the same sample in a study of CD8 T cells in ankylosing spondylitis. TCRdb reanalysed the 5' RACE reads using MiXCR and keeps one entry per CDR3 protein. The sample lists around 770,000 distinct CDR3 sequences, under 20% occurring once. These receptors have no identified antigens. Notes on the study in general: Blood of patients with ankylosing spondylitis appeared to be characterized by a TCR beta motif of about eight highly homologous variants.

The sample comprised blood, either unsorted or a sorted T cell fraction (not recorded which). The receptors shown here come from a male donor with ankylosing spondylitis.

V gene TRBV28 combines with J gene TRBJ2-7, with TRBD2 identical over 10 bases. The V gene end was trimmed by 9 bases and the J gene end by 3 bases; junction bases not matched to a gene: 11. CDR1 is MDHEN, CDR2 SYDVKM, per germline. There are 15 residues in the CDR3. The CDR3 sequence: CASTDGTSAFYEQYF. CDR3 DNA sequence: TGTGCCAGTACGGACGGGACTAGCGCCTTCTACGAGCAGTACTTC.

Only one count was recorded for this clonotype. The V and J genes are TRBV7-2 and TRBJ2-1; TRBD2 matches at 7 bases. V gave up 3 bases and J gave up 1 base; unmatched junction bases: 6. This CDR3 comprises 16 residues. Looked up from germline, CDR1 is SGHTA and CDR2 is FQGNSA. CDR3 amino acids: CASSLSSSGSYNEQFF. The CDR3 DNA sequence: TGTGCCAGCAGCTTGAGTTCTAGCGGATCCTACAATGAGCAGTTCTTC. Supplemented by reference TRBV7-2 and TRBJ2-1, the full variable domain reads GAGVSQSPSNKVTEKGKDVELRCDPISGHTALYWYRQSLGQGLEFLIYFQGNSAPDKSGLPSDRFSAERTGGSVSTLTIQRTQQEDSAVYLCASSLSSSGSYNEQFFGPGTRLTVL.

This rearrangement joins TRBV5-8 to TRBJ2-1, with unresolved D. This CDR3 has 17 amino acids. V lost 0 bases to trimming and J lost 8 bases, with 21 bases between them. Germline CDR1 is SGHTS and CDR2 is YDEGEE. The CDR3, as DNA: TGTGCCAGCAGCTTGGCAGGCGATCCGCTCCTACACGATGAGCAGTTCTTC. This encodes CASSLAGDPLLHDEQFF.

This clonotype was seen only a few times. The J gene is TRBJ1-3, the V gene TRBV7-9, with TRBD1 matching 7 bases. The germline CDR1 and CDR2 sequences are SEHNR and FQNEAQ (reference sequence). J gave up 6 bases and V 3 bases, and 5 bases lay outside the gene matches. The CDR3 is 14 residues long. The CDR3 loop reads CASSLGDSSNTIYF. DNA of the CDR3: TGTGCCAGCAGCTTGGGGGACAGTTCAAACACCATATATTTT.

The chain combines TRBV4-1 with TRBJ1-3; 8 bases are shared with TRBD1. CDR1 is MGHRA, CDR2 YSYEKL, per germline. The CDR3 has 15 amino acids. V trimming: 1 base; J trimming: 2 bases; junction bases outside the gene matches: 1. CDR3 in amino acids: CASSQGQGPGNTIYF. The CDR3 DNA follows: TGCGCCAGCAGCCAAGGACAGGGGCCTGGAAACACCATATATTTT.

V usage is TRBV5-6 and J usage is TRBJ1-2, with D tentatively TRBD1 (6 bases). Between the trimmed V and J ends, which lost 1 base and 5 bases, there was a span of 15 bases. This CDR3 spans 15 amino acids. Germline CDR1 is SGHDT and CDR2 is YYEEEE. CDR3 sequence reads: CASSLKTGPLYGYTF. The CDR3 bases are TGTGCCAGCAGCTTGAAGACAGGCCCCCTGTATGGCTACACCTTC. Using reference TRBV5-6 and TRBJ1-2 for the parts outside the CDR3, the full variable domain is DAGVTQSPTHLIKTRGQQVTLRCSPKSGHDTVSWYQQALGQGPQFIFQYYEEEERQRGNFPDRFSGHQFPNYSSELNVNALLLGDSALYLCASSLKTGPLYGYTFGSGTRLTVV.

This chain links TRBV12-3 or TRBV12-4 with TRBJ1-2; D might be TRBD1 (6 bases). The CDR3 totals 16 residues. V dropped 3 bases and J dropped 0 bases, with 14 bases sitting between them. The DNA for the CDR3 is TGTGCCAGCAGTTTTGACAGGCGATCTTCTAACTATGGCTACACCTTC. It codes for CASSFDRRSSNYGYTF.

The chain recombines TRBV5-1 with TRBJ2-2; 10 nucleotides agree with TRBD2. The CDR3 has 16 residues. CDR1 is SGHRS, CDR2 YFSETQ, per germline. The V and J ends lost 4 bases and 0 bases, in that order; junction bases with no gene match: 3. CDR3 amino acids: CASSKLAGTNTGELFF. CDR3 bases: TGCGCCAGCAGCAAACTAGCGGGAACGAACACCGGGGAGCTGTTTTTT.

The J gene is TRBJ2-3, the V gene TRBV7-6, with a possible D match to TRBD2 (8 bases). The CDR3 is 19 amino acids. The germline gives CDR1 SGHVS, CDR2 FNYEAQ. Trimming removed 5 bases at V and 0 bases at J, with 24 bases between. This CDR3 reads CASSTPGGTVLSSTDTQYF. The CDR3 DNA sequence: TGTGCCAGCAGCACACCGGGGGGGACAGTCTTATCTAGCACAGATACGCAGTATTTT.

This clonotype was detected a few times. The chain has TRBV12-3 or TRBV12-4 and TRBJ1-4, with D uncertain. V was trimmed by 4 bases and J by 8 bases, leaving 11 bases between them. The length of the CDR3 is 13 residues. CDR3 loop: CASSSPLGEKLFF. CDR3 coding DNA: TGTGCCAGCAGTTCTCCTCTGGGGGAAAAACTGTTTTTT.

J is TRBJ2-1 and V is TRBV4-2; 7 nucleotides match TRBD2. The junction had 23 bases not matched to a gene; V was cut back by 3 bases and J by 6 bases. The CDR3 sequence is 20 residues long. The germline CDR1 and CDR2 sequences are LGHNA and YNFKEQ. This chain's CDR3 is CASSQYFSGRGGSTSNEQFF. The CDR3 coding sequence is TGTGCCAGCAGCCAGTATTTTAGCGGGCGGGGCGGATCTACTAGCAATGAGCAGTTCTTC.

This chain links TRBV7-8 with TRBJ2-2; 10 positions match TRBD1. CDR3 length: 16 amino acids. Trimming took 4 bases from V and 5 from J; bases not matched to a gene: 7. CDR1 is SGHVS, CDR2 FQNEAQ, per germline. Here the CDR3 reads CASSSGTGEETGELFF. In DNA, the CDR3 is TGTGCCAGCAGCTCCGGGACAGGGGAAGAGACCGGGGAGCTGTTTTTT.

The chain is built from TRBV20-1 and TRBJ2-7, with 7 bases lining up with TRBD1. V was pared by 6 bases and J by 5 bases, with 4 bases of the junction left unmatched. The CDR3 contains 11 residues. CDR1 DFQATT and CDR2 SNEGSKA come from the germline V gene (reference sequence). CDR3 protein: CSARQGNEQYF. The DNA for the CDR3 is TGCAGTGCCCGACAGGGCAACGAGCAGTACTTC.

This clonotype was detected only a few times. The chain links TRBV5-1 to TRBJ2-3; 15 nucleotides line up with TRBD2. The CDR3 is 17 residues long. The V and J ends lost 4 bases and 1 base, in that order; junction bases with no gene match: 4. In germline, CDR1 is SGHRS, CDR2 YFSETQ. For the CDR3, the DNA is TGCGCCAGCAGCGGACTAGCGGGAGGGGGAGGCACAGATACGCAGTATTTT. This gives the protein CASSGLAGGGGTDTQYF.

This clonotype has a handful of counts. The chain has TRBV5-1 and TRBJ2-3, with D perhaps matching TRBD1 (6 bases). V lost 0 bases to trimming and J lost 0 bases, with 17 bases between them. This CDR3 contains 18 residues. Germline V gene sequence: CDR1 SGHRS, CDR2 YFSETQ. CDR3 loop: CASSLAATGQSSTDTQYF. In DNA form, the CDR3 reads TGCGCCAGCAGCTTGGCGGCCACCGGACAGAGCAGCACAGATACGCAGTATTTT.

This clonotype turned up a few times. This sequence joins TRBV7-9 and TRBJ1-1; 7 bases align to TRBD1. This CDR3 has 13 residues. The germline V gene has CDR1 SEHNR and CDR2 FQNEAQ (reference sequence). With 0 bases clipped from V and 8 bases from J, the junction kept 3 bases outside the gene matches. The CDR3 protein is CASSLAKTGEAFF. CDR3 coding DNA: TGTGCCAGCAGCTTAGCTAAGACAGGGGAAGCTTTCTTT.

V is TRBV10-3 and J is TRBJ2-7, with D uncertain. This CDR3 comprises 14 residues. Germline CDR1 reads ENHRY; CDR2 reads SYGVKD. V lost 11 bases and J 2 bases, leaving 19 bases between the germline ends. The CDR3 DNA is TGTGCCTCAAGGGCCGAAGGGAAGACCTACGAGCAGTACTTC. Its protein product is CASRAEGKTYEQYF.

The V and J genes are TRBV4-3 and TRBJ2-2; 13 bases align to TRBD2. The CDR3 runs 17 residues. V trimming: 0 bases; J trimming: 5 bases; junction bases outside the gene matches: 3. CDR1 is LGHNA and CDR2 is YSLEER in the germline V gene. DNA of the CDR3: TGCGCCAGCAGCCAAGAACTAGCGGGAGGGAAAACCGGGGAGCTGTTTTTT. Amino acid sequence: CASSQELAGGKTGELFF.

The rearrangement uses TRBV29-1 and TRBJ1-2, with 7 positions matching TRBD1. V was pared by 6 bases and J by 2 bases, with 6 bases of the junction left unmatched. In germline, CDR1 is SQVTM, CDR2 ANQGSEA. The CDR3 totals 13 residues. CDR3 protein: CSVRGTANYGYTF. In nucleotides, the CDR3 is TGCAGCGTCCGCGGGACAGCGAACTATGGCTACACCTTC.

This clonotype has more than one count but fewer than ten. This chain links TRBV29-1 with TRBJ2-1, with 8 bases lining up with TRBD1. The CDR3 sequence is 12 residues long. J gave up 8 bases and V 7 bases, and 7 bases lay outside the gene matches. Germline CDR1 and CDR2: SQVTM and ANQGSEA. This chain's CDR3 is CSDGQGGDEQFF. In DNA, the CDR3 is TGCAGCGATGGACAGGGTGGTGATGAGCAGTTCTTC.